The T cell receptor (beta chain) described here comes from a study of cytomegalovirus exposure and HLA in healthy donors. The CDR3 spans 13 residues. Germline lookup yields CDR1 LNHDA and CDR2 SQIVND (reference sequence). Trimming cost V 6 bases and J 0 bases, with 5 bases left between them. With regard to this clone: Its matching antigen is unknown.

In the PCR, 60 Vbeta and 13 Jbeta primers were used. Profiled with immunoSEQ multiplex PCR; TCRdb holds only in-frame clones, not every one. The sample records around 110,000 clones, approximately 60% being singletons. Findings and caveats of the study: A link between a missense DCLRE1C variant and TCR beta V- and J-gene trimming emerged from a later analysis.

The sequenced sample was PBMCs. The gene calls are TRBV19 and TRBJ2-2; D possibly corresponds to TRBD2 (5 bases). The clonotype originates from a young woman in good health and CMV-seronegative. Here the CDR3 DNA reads TGTGCCAGTAGCGGGGCGAACACCGGGGAGCTGTTTTTT. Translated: CASSGANTGELFF.